The source of this T cell receptor beta chain is a study of blood T cell repertoires in COVID-19. For the study at large: The United States, Italy and Spain provided the acute and convalescent COVID-19 samples. PBMCs, B-cell-depleted T cells, or T cells provided the cDNA or gDNA that made up the material.

The V gene's germline CDR1 is MNHEY and CDR2 SVGAGI. The CDR3 covers 15 residues. V shed 2 bases and J shed 1 base, with 6 bases lying between them. Enrolled during active infection, Seattle patients were then followed longitudinally. How the authors handled the data: By means of reference gene primer amplification, nucleated cell counts were estimated. Measured with immunoSEQ multiplex PCR; TCRdb has only the in-frame clones, and not every one. D and trimming come from the DNA, and the V and J calls and clone size come from that table. The sample contains 110,000 or so clones, approximately 85% of which appear only once.

The sequence came from a woman aged 55 to 70 with COVID-19, enrolled during active disease. This chain uses TRBV6-5 with TRBJ2-6; tentatively, D is TRBD1 (6 bases). Sequenced material: peripheral blood. CDR3 nucleotide sequence: TGTGCCAGCAGTTACCAGGGGTCTGGGGCCAACGTCCTGACTTTC. It codes for CASSYQGSGANVLTF.